These 20 T cell receptor beta chains were sequenced from one sample in a study of cytomegalovirus exposure and HLA in healthy donors. PCR employed 60 Vbeta and 13 Jbeta primers. Only in-frame clones appear in the TCRdb table, and some are missing; sequencing was by immunoSEQ multiplex PCR. The sample shows about 160,000 clones, 71% of them seen only once. The sequencing input was PBMCs. Receptors were obtained from a woman aged 25 to 39 in good health and CMV-seronegative.

The J gene is TRBJ2-5, the V gene TRBV6-6, with D possibly TRBD2 on 6 matching bases. The CDR3 contains 15 residues. CDR1 is MNHNY, CDR2 SVGAGI, per germline (reference sequence). V lost 7 bases to trimming and J lost 5 bases, with 20 bases between them. The CDR3 sequence: CASTLGGEASETQYF. The CDR3 DNA follows: TGTGCCAGCACCCTAGGAGGGGAGGCATCGGAGACCCAGTACTTC.

CDR3 nucleotides: TGTGCCAGCAGCCAAACCGGGGCAGAGGGGGCGGCCCAGTACTTC. It yields the protein CASSQTGAEGAAQYF. This chain connects TRBV4-2 to TRBJ2-5; 7 bases are shared with TRBD1. After removal of 2 bases from V and 9 bases from J, the junction contained 12 bases not matched to a gene. The CDR3 length is 15 residues. Germline values: CDR1 LGHNA, CDR2 YNFKEQ.

This clone came up a few times. This chain joins TRBV7-9 and TRBJ1-2; D uncertain. This CDR3 is 13 amino acids long. The V end lost 5 bases, the J end lost 5 bases, and 12 bases lay between the germline ends. Germline assignment: CDR1 SEHNR and CDR2 FQNEAQ (reference sequence). CDR3 sequence (DNA): TGTGCCAGCAGCCTAAATATGCGGTATGGCTACACCTTC. It translates to CASSLNMRYGYTF.

This clone was counted only a few times. The gene calls are TRBV28 and TRBJ2-4; D unresolved. CDR3 size: 11 residues. Germline V CDR1 and CDR2: MDHEN, SYDVKM. Trimming removed 6 bases from V and 5 bases from J, with 5 bases in between. CDR3 in DNA: TGTGCCAGCAGCACTGAAAACATTCAGTACTTC. Translating gives CASSTENIQYF. The whole variable domain, remainder taken from reference TRBV28 and TRBJ2-4, is DVKVTQSSRYLVKRTGEKVFLECVQDMDHENMFWYRQDPGLGLRLIYFSYDVKMKEKGDIPEGYSVSREKKERFSLILESASTNQTSMYLCASSTENIQYFGAGTRLSVL.

This clone has a handful of counts. The chain's CDR3 is CASSLDRREQYF. The CDR3, as DNA: TGTGCCAGCAGCTTGGACCGGCGGGAGCAGTACTTC. The chain is built from TRBV5-4 and TRBJ2-5; 7 bases agree with TRBD2. V lost 0 bases and J lost 11; bases outside the gene matches: 4. Germline CDR1 SGHNT, CDR2 YYREEE (reference sequence). The CDR3 covers 12 residues.

This chain joins TRBV4-3 and TRBJ1-2, with TRBD1 identical over 7 bases. J lost 2 bases, V lost 2 bases, and 2 bases had no gene match. The CDR3 loop spans 14 amino acids. In germline, CDR1 is LGHNA, CDR2 YSLEER. CDR3 nucleotides: TGCGCCAGCAGCCAACTGGGACAGAACTATGGCTACACCTTC. Encoded protein: CASSQLGQNYGYTF.

This chain links TRBV5-8 with TRBJ2-5; TRBD1 aligns across 7 bases. The trim removed 2 bases at V and 4 bases at J, leaving 8 bases unmatched. From germline, CDR1 is SGHTS and CDR2 YDEGEE. The CDR3 totals 15 residues. The CDR3 DNA sequence: TGTGCCAGCAGCTTCGGGACAGCGAAAGGAGAGACCCAGTACTTC. This gives the protein CASSFGTAKGETQYF.

Worth noting for this clone: At one boundary the junction diverges from the germline segment, which might be a read error. The chain combines TRBV4-1 with TRBJ2-7; 8 positions agree with TRBD1. Germline CDR1 and CDR2: MGHRA and YSYEKL. CDR3 size: 15 residues. The CDR3 DNA reads as TGCGCCAGCAGCCAAATGGACAGGGATAGTGCCGAGCAGTGCTTC. Translating gives CASSQMDRDSAEQCF.

The rearrangement uses TRBV7-9 and TRBJ2-1; tentatively, D is TRBD2 (7 bases). The ends were cut back, 5 bases at V and 7 bases at J, with 18 bases in the middle. Germline V lookup: CDR1 SEHNR, CDR2 FQNEAQ (reference sequence). The CDR3 has 15 residues. CDR3 nucleotides: TGTGCCAGCAGCCCTGGTAGGGGGGGTGATAATGAGCAGTTCTTC. This codes for CASSPGRGGDNEQFF.

V and J are TRBV2 and TRBJ1-1; 7 bases are a match to TRBD1. Germline V gives CDR1 SNHLY, CDR2 FYNNEI. With 5 bases clipped from V and 8 bases from J, the junction kept 5 bases outside the gene matches. The CDR3 covers 12 residues. CDR3 DNA: TGTGCCAGCAGTCTTGGGACAGCAGAAGCTTTCTTT. Translated, it gives CASSLGTAEAFF.

This clone was observed a few times. V gene TRBV5-1 combines with J gene TRBJ1-2; D remains ambiguous. The CDR3 spans 14 residues. Per the germline V gene, CDR1 is SGHRS and CDR2 is YFSETQ. Trimming took off 0 bases at V and 5 bases at J, with 11 bases between the two ends. The CDR3 loop reads CASSLEEENYGYTF. DNA for the CDR3: TGCGCCAGCAGCTTGGAGGAGGAAAATTATGGCTACACCTTC.

The chain couples TRBV7-2 to TRBJ2-1; 9 bases line up with TRBD2. CDR1 and CDR2 (germline): SGHTA, FQGNSA. The CDR3 contains 17 residues. Unmatched junction bases numbered 9, after V lost 3 bases and J lost 3 bases. The CDR3 DNA is TGTGCCAGCAGCTTGGGAGAGCGGGGGGCTCTCTACAATGAGCAGTTCTTC. Translated: CASSLGERGALYNEQFF.

This clone has a handful of counts. The rearrangement uses TRBV6-1 and TRBJ2-5; D may be TRBD1 (5 bases). The DNA matches TRBJ2-7 better at its end, which makes the J call doubtful. This CDR3 has 15 residues. Germline CDR1 MNHNS, CDR2 SASEGT. The chain's CDR3 is CASSERGSSAYEQYF. The CDR3 bases are TGTGCCAGCAGTGAAAGGGGCAGCAGTGCCTACGAGCAGTACTTC.

V gene TRBV19 combines with J gene TRBJ2-2; possibly TRBD2 for D (6 bases). The germline V gene has CDR1 LNHDA and CDR2 SQIVND (reference sequence). Trimming took 6 bases from V and 0 from J, leaving 8 bases between them. The CDR3 spans 14 residues. As DNA, the CDR3 is TGTGCCAGTAGGGAGGGGTCGAACACCGGGGAGCTGTTTTTT. Its protein is CASREGSNTGELFF.

The CDR3 nucleotides are TGTGCCAGCAGCGCGGGGACAGGGGGAAGGAGAGAGCAGTACTTC. It is translated as CASSAGTGGRREQYF. The chain joins TRBV9 to TRBJ2-7, with TRBD1 matching over 11 bases. The V and J ends lost 3 bases and 7 bases, in that order; junction bases with no gene match: 9. CDR1 SGDLS and CDR2 YYNGEE come from the germline V gene. The CDR3 has 15 residues.

The gene calls are TRBV6-5 and TRBJ2-1; TRBD2 aligns across 8 bases. Germline lookup yields CDR1 MNHEY and CDR2 SVGAGI. Trimming took 6 bases from V and 5 from J; bases not matched to a gene: 6. The CDR3 contains 14 residues. The CDR3 DNA sequence: TGTGCCAGCAGAACTAGCGGAAATAACAATGAGCAGTTCTTC. Protein: CASRTSGNNNEQFF.

The chain links TRBV18 to TRBJ2-1; the match to TRBD2 covers 8 bases. The CDR3 covers 15 residues. Trimming at V came to 3 bases and at J to 7 bases, leaving 8 bases not matched to a gene. Germline CDR1 reads KGHSH; CDR2 reads LQKENI. The CDR3 nucleotides are TGTGCCAGCTCACCGACGGGACCTAGCGGGAATGAGCAGTTCTTC. It specifies CASSPTGPSGNEQFF.

This chain links TRBV10-3 with TRBJ1-1; D gene ambiguous. In germline, CDR1 is ENHRY, CDR2 SYGVKD. The V end lost 2 bases, the J end lost 5 bases, and 6 bases lay between the germline ends. The CDR3 sequence is 12 residues long. The CDR3 loop is CAISEEGTEAFF. CDR3 coding DNA: TGTGCCATCAGTGAGGAGGGAACTGAAGCTTTCTTT.

This clone was observed a handful of times. The rearrangement links TRBV5-1 to TRBJ1-5, with no clear D. The germline gives CDR1 SGHRS, CDR2 YFSETQ. V lost 0 bases, J lost 6 bases, and 4 bases lay in between. The CDR3 runs to 12 residues. DNA of the CDR3: TGCGCCAGCAGCTTGGACGGTCAGCCCCAGCATTTT. It translates to CASSLDGQPQHF.

This clone was seen only once. The J gene is TRBJ2-3, the V gene TRBV7-2, with D possibly being TRBD2 (6 bases). The CDR3 length is 13 residues. Trimming took off 5 bases at V and 6 bases at J, with 12 bases between the two ends. Germline V lookup: CDR1 SGHTA, CDR2 FQGNSA. DNA for the CDR3: TGTGCCAGCAGCGAAGCCGGGGGTGATACGCAGTATTTT. It yields the protein CASSEAGGDTQYF.